The source of this TCR beta chain is a study of blood T cell repertoires in COVID-19. Only in-frame clones appear in the TCRdb table, and some are missing; sequencing was by immunoSEQ multiplex PCR. The profile covers roughly 72,000 clones, with under 90% appearing a single time and over 15% taken by the ten largest. The V end lost 10 bases, the J end lost 0 bases, and 14 bases lay between the germline ends. The CDR3 spans 14 residues. Germline V gene data show CDR1 as MNHEY and CDR2 as SVGAGI. Sequenced: peripheral blood. This TCR came from a man in his 70s who had recovered from COVID-19. V usage is TRBV6-5 and J usage is TRBJ2-3; a weak D match, TRBD1 (5 bases). This chain's CDR3 is CATGRTPSTDTQYF. Written as DNA, the CDR3 is TGTGCCACCGGACGGACACCTAGCACAGATACGCAGTATTTT.